The 27 T cell receptor beta chains below all came from one sample that was sequenced in a study of T cell responses to AZD1222 COVID-19 vaccine. Profiled with immunoSEQ multiplex PCR; TCRdb holds only in-frame clones, not every one. This repertoire shows 79,000 or so clones, approximately 80% found once; its top ten account for approximately 27%. Here the sequenced sample was peripheral blood, taken 28 days after the second dose of the MenACWY control vaccine. The receptors here all came from an adult who received the MenACWY meningococcal vaccine as a control.

A remark on this clone: Other nucleotide sequences in the sample specify the same CDR3. This rearrangement joins TRBV30 to TRBJ1-1; no reliable D call. CDR3 length: 12 residues. The ends were cut back, 2 bases at V and 1 base at J, with 5 bases in the middle. Germline assignment: CDR1 GTSNPN and CDR2 SVGIG (reference sequence). The CDR3 bases are TGTGCCTGGAGTCCCAGGAACACTGAAGCTTTCTTT. This encodes CAWSPRNTEAFF.

This sequence joins TRBV28 and TRBJ2-5; D is perhaps TRBD2 (5 bases). The germline V and J ends were trimmed by 4 bases and 2 bases, with 17 bases remaining between them. CDR1 is MDHEN and CDR2 is SYDVKM in the germline V gene. The CDR3 consists of 16 residues. This CDR3 is CASSSIAGRTQETQYF. The CDR3 DNA reads TGTGCCAGCAGTTCCATCGCGGGCAGGACGCAAGAGACCCAGTACTTC. Complete variable domain (other parts from reference TRBV28 and TRBJ2-5): DVKVTQSSRYLVKRTGEKVFLECVQDMDHENMFWYRQDPGLGLRLIYFSYDVKMKEKGDIPEGYSVSREKKERFSLILESASTNQTSMYLCASSSIAGRTQETQYFGPGTRLLVL.

This clone was detected a few times. The chain joins TRBV4-1 to TRBJ2-7; 7 bases are shared with TRBD1. Germline V lookup: CDR1 MGHRA, CDR2 YSYEKL. The V gene end was trimmed by 1 base and the J gene end by 6 bases; junction bases not matched to a gene: 9. The CDR3 has 15 residues. The DNA of the CDR3 is TGCGCCAGCAGCCAAGTCACTAATTCAGGGGGCGAGCAGTACTTC. Its protein is CASSQVTNSGGEQYF.

J is TRBJ1-1 and V is TRBV7-9; D unclear. The V gene lost 3 bases and the J gene lost 11 bases, with 13 bases spanning the gap. This CDR3 comprises 12 residues. The V gene's germline CDR1 is SEHNR and CDR2 FQNEAQ (reference sequence). The chain's CDR3 is CASSFSGQGAFF. Here the CDR3 DNA reads TGTGCCAGCAGCTTTTCCGGGCAAGGGGCTTTCTTT. The variable domain in full, completed from reference TRBV7-9 and TRBJ1-1, reads DTGVSQNPRHKITKRGQNVTFRCDPISEHNRLYWYRQTLGQGPEFLTYFQNEAQLEKSRLLSDRFSAERPKGSFSTLEIQRTEQGDSAMYLCASSFSGQGAFFGQGTRLTVV.

The chain is built from TRBV2 and TRBJ1-1; TRBD1 matches at 9 bases. CDR1 SNHLY and CDR2 FYNNEI come from the germline V gene. V shed 9 bases, J shed 0 bases, and the junction held 8 bases outside the gene matches. This CDR3 has 15 amino acids. CDR3 coding DNA: TGTGCCAGTGGGGGGACAGGGCCAATGAACACTGAAGCTTTCTTT. It yields the protein CASGGTGPMNTEAFF.

The J gene is TRBJ2-1, the V gene TRBV5-1; a possible D gene is TRBD2 (5 bases). CDR1 SGHRS and CDR2 YFSETQ come from the germline V gene. V lost 3 bases, J lost 6 bases, and 16 bases lay in between. The CDR3 is 15 amino acids. CDR3 DNA sequence: TGCGCCAGCAGCTGGGAGTCAGTACGGGCCAATGAGCAGTTCTTC. Translation: CASSWESVRANEQFF. Filled out from reference TRBV5-1 and TRBJ2-1, the complete variable domain reads KAGVTQTPRYLIKTRGQQVTLSCSPISGHRSVSWYQQTPGQGLQFLFEYFSETQRNKGNFPGRFSGRQFSNSRSEMNVSTLELGDSALYLCASSWESVRANEQFFGPGTRLTVL.

The chain links TRBV5-4 to TRBJ2-7; TRBD1 or TRBD2 may be the D gene (6 bases each). V was pared by 5 bases and J by 2 bases, with 14 bases between. The CDR3 length is 14 residues. Germline V gene sequence: CDR1 SGHNT, CDR2 YYREEE (reference sequence). The CDR3 nucleotides read TGTGCCAGCAGTGAAATCCGGGGGCCCTACGAGCAGTACTTC. This translates into CASSEIRGPYEQYF.

The rearrangement links TRBV3-1 (or the pseudogene TRBV3-2) to TRBJ1-5, with D possibly matching TRBD1 (6 bases). The CDR3 runs 14 residues. Germline CDR1 reads LGHDT; CDR2 reads YNNKEL (reference sequence). V gave up 5 bases and J gave up 3 bases, with 11 bases separating them. The CDR3 protein is CASSEGQFNQPQHF. The CDR3 nucleotides read TGTGCCAGCAGCGAAGGACAGTTCAATCAGCCCCAGCATTTT.

V usage is TRBV5-1 and J usage is TRBJ2-2, with TRBD1 as a possible D gene (5 bases). The ends were cut back, 4 bases at V and 1 base at J, with 14 bases in the middle. The germline V gene encodes CDR1 SGHRS and CDR2 YFSETQ. The CDR3 is made up of 16 amino acids. This CDR3 is CASSPLGQGNTGELFF. CDR3 DNA sequence: TGCGCCAGCAGCCCGTTAGGGCAGGGGAACACCGGGGAGCTGTTTTTT.

The chain links TRBV3-1 (or the pseudogene TRBV3-2) to TRBJ2-5; possibly TRBD2 for D (6 bases). V was clipped by 4 bases and J by 1 base, with 10 bases between them. The CDR3 runs 14 residues. Per the germline V gene, CDR1 is LGHDT and CDR2 is YNNKEL (reference sequence). The CDR3 loop is CASSRLASQETQYF. The CDR3 bases are TGTGCCAGCAGCCGCCTAGCGAGCCAAGAGACCCAGTACTTC.

This chain joins TRBV19 and TRBJ2-5; the D is unclear. There are 14 residues in the CDR3. V lost 5 bases, J lost 5 bases, and 15 bases lay in between. The germline gives CDR1 LNHDA, CDR2 SQIVND (reference sequence). In DNA form, the CDR3 reads TGTGCCAGTAGTCGACGACCGTCTCGTGAGACCCAGTACTTC. Protein product: CASSRRPSRETQYF.

The chain joins TRBV5-1 to TRBJ1-4; D is uncertain. The V and J ends lost 3 bases and 4 bases respectively, with 13 bases between them. CDR1 is SGHRS and CDR2 is YFSETQ in the germline V gene. CDR3 size: 15 residues. As DNA, the CDR3 is TGCGCCAGCAGCTACGGACGGATGGGTAATGAAAAACTGTTTTTT. Its translation: CASSYGRMGNEKLFF.

About this clone itself: A junction boundary mismatches the germline segment, possibly from a read error. V usage is TRBV2 and J usage is TRBJ2-4; D is possibly TRBD1 or TRBD2 (5 bases each). CDR1 is SNHLY and CDR2 is FYNNEI in the germline V gene. CDR3 size: 14 residues. CDR3 in DNA: TGTGCCAGCAGGGAAGGGGAGGCCAAAAACATTCAGTACTTC. It encodes CASREGEAKNIQYF.

This clone was counted once. The chain has TRBV7-9 and TRBJ1-2, with D unresolved. The CDR3 runs 16 residues. CDR1 and CDR2 (germline): SEHNR, FQNEAQ (reference sequence). Trimming left V 4 bases short and J 7 bases short, with 22 bases between. The CDR3 nucleotides read TGTGCCAGCAGCTCATCGGTTGACAAAGATAATATTGGCTACACCTTC. Translating gives CASSSSVDKDNIGYTF. Combining the CDR3 with reference TRBV7-9 and TRBJ1-2 gives the whole variable domain DTGVSQNPRHKITKRGQNVTFRCDPISEHNRLYWYRQTLGQGPEFLTYFQNEAQLEKSRLLSDRFSAERPKGSFSTLEIQRTEQGDSAMYLCASSSSVDKDNIGYTFGSGTRLTVV.

The chain is built from TRBV2 and TRBJ2-7; D remains unclear. The germline V and J ends were trimmed by 4 bases and 6 bases, with 16 bases remaining between them. Germline V gives CDR1 SNHLY, CDR2 FYNNEI. The CDR3 loop spans 14 amino acids. The CDR3 DNA is TGTGCCAGCAGTGTGATTGGGGTTATGGGCGAGCAGTACTTC. Translating it yields CASSVIGVMGEQYF.

The chain is built from TRBV4-2 and TRBJ2-1, with 14 bases aligning to TRBD2. The CDR3 is 19 amino acids. Trimming at V came to 1 base and at J to 9 bases, leaving 14 bases not matched to a gene. CDR1 is LGHNA and CDR2 is YNFKEQ in the germline V gene. CDR3 bases: TGTGCCAGCAGCCAAGGTGGACTAGCGGGAGGAACAGTTAGGGGTGAGCAGTTCTTC. It codes for CASSQGGLAGGTVRGEQFF.

The chain has TRBV19 and TRBJ1-3; the D gene is possibly TRBD1 (6 bases). The ends were cut back, 5 bases at V and 0 bases at J, with 8 bases in the middle. Germline lookup yields CDR1 LNHDA and CDR2 SQIVND (reference sequence). The CDR3 has 14 residues. CDR3 protein: CASSGGLSGNTIYF. CDR3 bases: TGTGCCAGTAGTGGGGGCCTCTCTGGAAACACCATATATTTT.

J is TRBJ1-5 and V is TRBV6-2 or TRBV6-3, with 7 bases that match TRBD1. The CDR3 runs to 13 residues. Germline lookup yields CDR1 MNHEY and CDR2 SVGEGT. V trimming: 5 bases; J trimming: 4 bases; junction bases outside the gene matches: 2. The CDR3 DNA reads TGTGCCAGCAGTACGGACAGGAATCAGCCCCAGCATTTT. Translation gives CASSTDRNQPQHF.

The rearrangement joins TRBV18 to TRBJ1-4, with D possibly matching TRBD1 (6 bases). The V and J ends lost 6 bases and 6 bases respectively, with 14 bases between them. Germline CDR1 and CDR2: KGHSH and LQKENI. CDR3 length: 14 amino acids. The CDR3, as DNA: TGTGCCAGCTCTCCCACAGGGAGGGATGAAAAACTGTTTTTT. Encoded protein: CASSPTGRDEKLFF. The entire variable domain, with the rest obtained from reference TRBV18 and TRBJ1-4, is as follows: NAGVMQNPRHLVRRRGQEARLRCSPMKGHSHVYWYRQLPEEGLKFMVYLQKENIIDESGMPKERFSAEFPKEGPSILRIQQVVRGDSAAYFCASSPTGRDEKLFFGSGTQLSVL.

The CDR3: CASSQEVAHNEQFF. CDR3 bases: TGTGCCAGCAGCCAAGAAGTGGCCCACAATGAGCAGTTCTTC. The chain employs TRBV4-2 and TRBJ2-1; D gene ambiguous. Germline lookup yields CDR1 LGHNA and CDR2 YNFKEQ. The CDR3 covers 14 residues. V lost 0 bases and J lost 5, with 8 bases in between.

The chain recombines TRBV18 with TRBJ1-1; weak D call: TRBD1 (5 bases). V lost 3 bases to trimming and J lost 2 bases, with 13 bases between them. This CDR3 is 15 amino acids long. Germline CDR1 and CDR2: KGHSH and LQKENI. The DNA of the CDR3 is TGTGCCAGCTCACCCCTGCCGACAGCCAACACTGAAGCTTTCTTT. Translated, it gives CASSPLPTANTEAFF.

The sample holds one count of this clone. The V gene is TRBV28, the J gene TRBJ2-1, with TRBD2 matching over 11 bases. Trimming removed 10 bases from V and 8 bases from J; junction bases left unmatched: 7. The CDR3 length is 13 residues. CDR1 MDHEN and CDR2 SYDVKM come from the germline V gene. The CDR3 nucleotides read TGTGCCACCTATAGCGGGGGGGCCTATGAGCAGTTCTTC. Translating gives CATYSGGAYEQFF.

The chain recombines TRBV6-1 with TRBJ2-2; 7 positions agree with TRBD1. The CDR3 length is 17 residues. With 4 bases clipped from V and 1 base from J, the junction kept 9 bases outside the gene matches. Germline CDR1 reads MNHNS; CDR2 reads SASEGT. CDR3 DNA sequence: TGTGCCAGCAGTGGGACAGGTTTTGGCCTGAACACCGGGGAGCTGTTTTTT. As protein: CASSGTGFGLNTGELFF.

V usage is TRBV3-1 (or the pseudogene TRBV3-2) and J usage is TRBJ2-5; 7 nucleotides match TRBD1. CDR3 length: 14 amino acids. Germline V gene lookup returns CDR1 LGHDT and CDR2 YNNKEL (reference sequence). The V and J ends lost 3 bases and 3 bases, in that order; junction bases with no gene match: 4. DNA for the CDR3: TGTGCCAGCAGCCAGGGGACAGCGAAAGAGACCCAGTACTTC. It encodes CASSQGTAKETQYF.

There are a few counts of this clone. The chain is built from TRBV7-8 and TRBJ2-1, with no clear D. V dropped 5 bases and J dropped 7 bases, with 12 bases sitting between them. The CDR3 has 13 amino acids. Germline V CDR1 and CDR2: SGHVS, FQNEAQ. As DNA, the CDR3 is TGTGCCAGCAGCCCAACCCCCTCGAATGAGCAGTTCTTC. This gives the protein CASSPTPSNEQFF.

CDR3 coding DNA: TGTGCCTGGGCTGGACCCGACGATGGCTACACCTTC. It translates to CAWAGPDDGYTF. The J gene is TRBJ1-2, the V gene TRBV30; D ambiguous. Trimming cost V 5 bases and J 6 bases, with 13 bases left between them. The CDR3 runs 12 residues. The germline V gene encodes CDR1 GTSNPN and CDR2 SVGIG (reference sequence).

V and J are TRBV11-2 and TRBJ2-5; possibly TRBD2 for D (5 bases). Per germline, CDR1 SGHAT and CDR2 FQNNGV. V was trimmed by 2 bases and J by 5 bases, leaving 12 bases between them. The CDR3 runs 14 residues. The CDR3 DNA follows: TGTGCCAGCAGCTTACAGCGGAGCGTGGAGACCCAGTACTTC. Translation gives CASSLQRSVETQYF.